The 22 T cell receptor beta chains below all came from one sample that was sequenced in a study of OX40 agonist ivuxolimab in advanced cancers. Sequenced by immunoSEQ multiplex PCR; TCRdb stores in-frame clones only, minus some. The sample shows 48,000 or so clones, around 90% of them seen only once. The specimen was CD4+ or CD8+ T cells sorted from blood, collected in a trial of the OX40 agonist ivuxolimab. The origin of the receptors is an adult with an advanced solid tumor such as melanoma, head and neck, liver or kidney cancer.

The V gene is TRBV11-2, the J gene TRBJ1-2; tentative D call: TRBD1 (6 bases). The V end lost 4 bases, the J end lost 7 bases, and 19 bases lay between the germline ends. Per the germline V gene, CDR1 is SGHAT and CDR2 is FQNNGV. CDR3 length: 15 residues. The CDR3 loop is CASSYSQRGGPGYTF. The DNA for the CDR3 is TGTGCCAGCAGCTATTCTCAACGTGGGGGCCCTGGCTACACCTTC.

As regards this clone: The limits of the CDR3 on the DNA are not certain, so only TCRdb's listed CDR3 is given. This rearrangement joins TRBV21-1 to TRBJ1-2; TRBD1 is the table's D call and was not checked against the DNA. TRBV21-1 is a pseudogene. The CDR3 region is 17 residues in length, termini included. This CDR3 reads CASSKVGTGNVPYGYTF.

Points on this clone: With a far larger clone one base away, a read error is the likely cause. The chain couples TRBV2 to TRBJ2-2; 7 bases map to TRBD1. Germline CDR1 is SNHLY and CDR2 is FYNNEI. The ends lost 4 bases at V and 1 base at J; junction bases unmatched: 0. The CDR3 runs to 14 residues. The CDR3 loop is CASSGTGNTGELFF. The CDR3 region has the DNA TGTGCCAGCAGTGGGACAGGGAACACCGGGGAGCTGTTTTTT.

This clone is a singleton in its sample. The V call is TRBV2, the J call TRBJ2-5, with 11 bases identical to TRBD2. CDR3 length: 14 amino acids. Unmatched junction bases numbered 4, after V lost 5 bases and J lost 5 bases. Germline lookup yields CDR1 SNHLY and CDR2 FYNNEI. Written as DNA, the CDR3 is TGTGCCAGCAGTTTGACTAGCGGGATGGAGACCCAGTACTTC. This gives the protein CASSLTSGMETQYF.

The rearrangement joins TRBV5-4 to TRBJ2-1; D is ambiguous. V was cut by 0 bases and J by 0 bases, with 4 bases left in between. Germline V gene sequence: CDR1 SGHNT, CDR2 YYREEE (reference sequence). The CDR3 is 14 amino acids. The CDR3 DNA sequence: TGTGCCAGCAGCTTGGGCGGCTCCTACAATGAGCAGTTCTTC. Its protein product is CASSLGGSYNEQFF.

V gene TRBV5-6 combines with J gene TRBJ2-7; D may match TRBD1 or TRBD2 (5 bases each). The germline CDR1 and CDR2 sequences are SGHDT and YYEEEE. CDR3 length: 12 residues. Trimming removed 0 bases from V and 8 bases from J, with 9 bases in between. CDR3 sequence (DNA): TGTGCCAGCAGCTTGGACTGGGGGAAGCAGTACGTC. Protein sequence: CASSLDWGKQYV.

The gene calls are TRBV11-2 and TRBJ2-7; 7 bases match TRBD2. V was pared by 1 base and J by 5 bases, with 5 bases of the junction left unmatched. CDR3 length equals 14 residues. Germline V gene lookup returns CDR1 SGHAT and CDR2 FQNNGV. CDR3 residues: CASSLGLGRDEQYV. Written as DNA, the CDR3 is TGTGCCAGCAGCTTAGGACTGGGGAGGGACGAGCAGTACGTC.

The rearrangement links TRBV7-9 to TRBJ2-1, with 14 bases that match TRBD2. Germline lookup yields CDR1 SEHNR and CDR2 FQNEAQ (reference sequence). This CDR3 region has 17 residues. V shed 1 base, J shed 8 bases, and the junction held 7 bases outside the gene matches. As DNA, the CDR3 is TGTGCCAGCAGCTTAGGGACTAGCGGGGGGCCAACCCATGAGCAGTTCTTC. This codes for CASSLGTSGGPTHEQFF.

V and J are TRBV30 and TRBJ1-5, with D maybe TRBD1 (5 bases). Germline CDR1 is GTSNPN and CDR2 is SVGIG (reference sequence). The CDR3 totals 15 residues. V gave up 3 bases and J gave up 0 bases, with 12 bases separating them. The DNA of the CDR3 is TGTGCCTGGAGGCTGACAGCCGATAGCAATCAGCCCCAGCATTTT. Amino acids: CAWRLTADSNQPQHF.

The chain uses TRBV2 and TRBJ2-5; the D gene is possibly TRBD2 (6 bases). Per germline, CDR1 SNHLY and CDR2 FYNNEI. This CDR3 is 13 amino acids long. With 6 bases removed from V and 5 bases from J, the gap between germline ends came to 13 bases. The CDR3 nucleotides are TGTGCCAGCAGGGGAGCGGCGGGGGAGACCCAGTACTTC. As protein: CASRGAAGETQYF.

CDR3 region: CASSWDRGRGTEAFF. As DNA, the CDR3 is TGCGCCAGCAGCTGGGACAGGGGTCGGGGCACTGAAGCTTTCTTT. The rearrangement uses TRBV5-1 and TRBJ1-1, with 10 bases matching TRBD1. The trim removed 3 bases at V and 4 bases at J, leaving 6 bases unmatched. CDR1 and CDR2 from the germline V gene are SGHRS and YFSETQ. This CDR3 comprises 15 residues.

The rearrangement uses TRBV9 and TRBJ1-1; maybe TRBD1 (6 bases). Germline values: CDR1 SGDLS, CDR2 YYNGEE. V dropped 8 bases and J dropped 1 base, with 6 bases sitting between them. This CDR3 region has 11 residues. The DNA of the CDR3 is TGTGCCAGGGGACAGAACACTGAAGCTTTCTTT. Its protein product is CARGQNTEAFF. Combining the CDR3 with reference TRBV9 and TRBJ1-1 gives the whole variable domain DSGVTQTPKHLITATGQRVTLRCSPRSGDLSVYWYQQSLDQGLQFLIQYYNGEERAKGNILERFSAQQFPDLHSELNLSSLELGDSALYFCARGQNTEAFFGQGTRLTVV.

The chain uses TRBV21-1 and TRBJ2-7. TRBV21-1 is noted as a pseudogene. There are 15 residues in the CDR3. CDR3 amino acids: CASKTGRTTSYEQYV. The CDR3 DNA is TGTGCCAGCAAGACGGGAAGGACAACTTCCTACGAGCAGTACGTC.

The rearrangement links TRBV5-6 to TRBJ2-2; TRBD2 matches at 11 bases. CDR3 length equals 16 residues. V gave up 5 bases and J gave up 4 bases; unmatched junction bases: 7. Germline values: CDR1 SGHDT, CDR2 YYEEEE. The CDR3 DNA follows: TGTGCCAGCAGGACACAGACTAGCGGGGTCACCGGGGAGCTGTTTTTT. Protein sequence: CASRTQTSGVTGELFF.

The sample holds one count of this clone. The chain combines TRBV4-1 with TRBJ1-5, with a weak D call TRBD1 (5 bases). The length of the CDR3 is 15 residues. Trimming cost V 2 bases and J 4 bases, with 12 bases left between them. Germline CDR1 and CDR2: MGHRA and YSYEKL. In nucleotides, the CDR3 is TGCGCCAGCAGCCAACTGGGACTTGGAAATCAGCCCCAGCATTTT. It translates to CASSQLGLGNQPQHF.

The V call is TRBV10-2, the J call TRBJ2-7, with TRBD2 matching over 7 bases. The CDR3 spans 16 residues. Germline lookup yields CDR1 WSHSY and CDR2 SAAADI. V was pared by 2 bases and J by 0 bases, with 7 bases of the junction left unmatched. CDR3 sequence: CASSERGGGSSYEQYF. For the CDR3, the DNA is TGCGCCAGCAGTGAGCGGGGTGGCGGGAGCTCCTACGAGCAGTACTTC.

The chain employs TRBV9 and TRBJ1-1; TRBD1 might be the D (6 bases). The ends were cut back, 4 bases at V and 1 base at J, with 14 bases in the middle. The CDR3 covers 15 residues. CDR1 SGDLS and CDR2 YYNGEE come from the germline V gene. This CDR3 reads CASSPGGARNTEAFF. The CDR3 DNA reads TGTGCCAGCAGCCCGGGGGGGGCAAGGAACACTGAAGCTTTCTTT.

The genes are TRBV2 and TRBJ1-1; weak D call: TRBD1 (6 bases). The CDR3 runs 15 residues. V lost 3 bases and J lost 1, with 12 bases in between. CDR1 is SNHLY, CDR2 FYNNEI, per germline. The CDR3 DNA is TGTGCCAGCAGTGATTCTTTGACAGGGAACACTGAAGCTTTCTTT. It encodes CASSDSLTGNTEAFF.

CDR3 region: CASSSGGGSYEQYF. The CDR3 DNA sequence: TGCGCCAGCAGCTCTGGCGGGGGTTCCTACGAGCAGTACTTC. J is TRBJ2-7 and V is TRBV5-1; 7 bases are shared with TRBD2. V lost 3 bases, J lost 1 base, and 4 bases stayed unmatched. Germline values: CDR1 SGHRS, CDR2 YFSETQ. The CDR3 runs 14 residues.

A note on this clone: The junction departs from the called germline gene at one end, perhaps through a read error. CDR3 sequence (DNA): TGTGCTAGCAGCCGCAGGGAGGAGGAGACCCAGTACTTC. Translated: CASSRREEETQYF. The V call is TRBV7-7, the J call TRBJ2-5; D possibly corresponds to TRBD2 (6 bases). Germline CDR1 SSHAT, CDR2 FNYEAQ (reference sequence). CDR3 length: 13 residues.

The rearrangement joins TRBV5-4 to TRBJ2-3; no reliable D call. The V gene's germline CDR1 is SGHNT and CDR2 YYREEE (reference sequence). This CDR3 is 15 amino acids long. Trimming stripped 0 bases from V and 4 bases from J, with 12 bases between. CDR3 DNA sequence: TGTGCCAGCAGCTTGGCACGGAGAGAACCAGATACGCAGTATTTT. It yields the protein CASSLARREPDTQYF.

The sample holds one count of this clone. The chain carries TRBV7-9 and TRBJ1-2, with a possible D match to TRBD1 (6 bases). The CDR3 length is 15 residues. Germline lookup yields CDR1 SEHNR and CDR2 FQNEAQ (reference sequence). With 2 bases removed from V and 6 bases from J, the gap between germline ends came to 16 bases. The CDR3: CASSLSGGVTDGYTF. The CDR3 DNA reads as TGTGCCAGCAGCTTATCTGGGGGCGTGACAGATGGCTACACCTTC.